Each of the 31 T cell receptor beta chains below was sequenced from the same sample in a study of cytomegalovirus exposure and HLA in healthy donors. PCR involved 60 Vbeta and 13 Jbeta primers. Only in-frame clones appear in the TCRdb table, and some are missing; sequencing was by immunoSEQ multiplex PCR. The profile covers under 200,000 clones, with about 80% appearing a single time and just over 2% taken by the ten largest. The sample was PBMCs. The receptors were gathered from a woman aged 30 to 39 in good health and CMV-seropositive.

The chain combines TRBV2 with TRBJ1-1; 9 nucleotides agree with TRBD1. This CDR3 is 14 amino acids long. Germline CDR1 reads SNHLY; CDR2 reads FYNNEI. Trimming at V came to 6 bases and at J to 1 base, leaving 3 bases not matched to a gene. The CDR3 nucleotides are TGTGCCAGCAGAGTACAGGGGGCGAACACTGAAGCTTTCTTT. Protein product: CASRVQGANTEAFF.

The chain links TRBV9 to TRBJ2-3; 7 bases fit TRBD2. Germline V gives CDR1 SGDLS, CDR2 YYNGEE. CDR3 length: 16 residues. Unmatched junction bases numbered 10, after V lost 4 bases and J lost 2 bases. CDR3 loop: CASSLQAGNPTDTQYF. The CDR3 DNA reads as TGTGCCAGCAGCTTGCAAGCGGGGAACCCCACAGATACGCAGTATTTT.

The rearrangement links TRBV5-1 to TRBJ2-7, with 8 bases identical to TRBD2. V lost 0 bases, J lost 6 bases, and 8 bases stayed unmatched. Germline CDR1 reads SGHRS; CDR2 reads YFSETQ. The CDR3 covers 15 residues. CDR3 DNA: TGCGCCAGCAGCTTGGGTGGTAGCGGGGTCCTCGAGCAGTACTTC. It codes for CASSLGGSGVLEQYF.

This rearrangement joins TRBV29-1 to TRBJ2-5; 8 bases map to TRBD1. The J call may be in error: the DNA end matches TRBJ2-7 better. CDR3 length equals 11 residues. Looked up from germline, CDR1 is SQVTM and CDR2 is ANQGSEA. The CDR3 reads CSAWTGYEQYF. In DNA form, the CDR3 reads TGCAGCGCCTGGACAGGGTACGAGCAGTACTTC.

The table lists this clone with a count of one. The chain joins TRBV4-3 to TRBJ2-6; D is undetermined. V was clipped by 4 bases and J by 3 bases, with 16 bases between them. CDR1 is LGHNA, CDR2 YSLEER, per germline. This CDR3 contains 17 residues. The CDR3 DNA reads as TGCGCCAGCAGCCGAGGTTTTTCGTCTGGTGGGGCCAACGTCCTGACTTTC. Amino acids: CASSRGFSSGGANVLTF.

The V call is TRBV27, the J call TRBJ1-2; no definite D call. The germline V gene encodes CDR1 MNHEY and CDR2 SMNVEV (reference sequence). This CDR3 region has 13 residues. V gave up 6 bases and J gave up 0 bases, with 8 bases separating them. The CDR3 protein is CASRTTANYGYTF. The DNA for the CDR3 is TGTGCCAGCAGGACTACGGCTAACTATGGCTACACCTTC.

The DNA for the CDR3 is TGCGCCAGCAGCAAGGGACAGGGCAGACGGGAGAACACTGAAGCTTTCTTT. Residues: CASSKGQGRRENTEAFF. V is TRBV5-1 and J is TRBJ1-1; 9 positions agree with TRBD1. This CDR3 comprises 17 residues. The V and J ends lost 4 bases and 1 base, in that order; junction bases with no gene match: 11. Germline CDR1 is SGHRS and CDR2 is YFSETQ.

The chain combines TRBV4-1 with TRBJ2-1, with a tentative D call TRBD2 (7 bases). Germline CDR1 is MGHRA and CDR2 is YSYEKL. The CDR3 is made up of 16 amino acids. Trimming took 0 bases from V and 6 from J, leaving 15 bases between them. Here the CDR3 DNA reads TGCGCCAGCAGCCAAGATGGCACGGCGGGGGCCAATGAGCAGTTCTTC. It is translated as CASSQDGTAGANEQFF.

The CDR3 region is CASSSGAGTIYF. DNA of the CDR3: TGTGCCAGCAGCTCGGGTGCAGGGACCATATATTTT. The chain combines TRBV11-2 with TRBJ1-3; possible D gene TRBD1, 5 bases. Trimming took 4 bases from V and 10 from J, leaving 11 bases between them. This CDR3 is built from 12 residues. Germline CDR1 SGHAT, CDR2 FQNNGV.

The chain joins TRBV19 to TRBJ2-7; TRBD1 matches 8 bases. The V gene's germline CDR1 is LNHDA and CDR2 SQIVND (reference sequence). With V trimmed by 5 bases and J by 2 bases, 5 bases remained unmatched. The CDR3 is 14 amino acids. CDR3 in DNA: TGTGCCAGTAGTCTGCAGGGGGCAACCTACGAGCAGTACTTC. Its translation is CASSLQGATYEQYF.

The CDR3 nucleotides are TGCGCCAGCAGCCCCGGCAGGACAGCTATGACTAGCACAGATACGCAGTATTTT. Translating it yields CASSPGRTAMTSTDTQYF. The chain has TRBV5-1 and TRBJ2-3, with D maybe TRBD1 (6 bases). With 4 bases removed from V and 0 bases from J, the gap between germline ends came to 21 bases. Germline CDR1 SGHRS, CDR2 YFSETQ. This CDR3 region has 18 residues.

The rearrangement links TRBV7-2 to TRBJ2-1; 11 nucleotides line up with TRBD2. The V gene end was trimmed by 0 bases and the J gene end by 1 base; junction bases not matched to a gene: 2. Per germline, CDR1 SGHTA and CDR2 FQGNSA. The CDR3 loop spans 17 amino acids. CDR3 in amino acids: CASSLAASGRSYNEQFF. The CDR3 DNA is TGTGCCAGCAGCTTAGCAGCTAGCGGGAGGTCCTACAATGAGCAGTTCTTC.

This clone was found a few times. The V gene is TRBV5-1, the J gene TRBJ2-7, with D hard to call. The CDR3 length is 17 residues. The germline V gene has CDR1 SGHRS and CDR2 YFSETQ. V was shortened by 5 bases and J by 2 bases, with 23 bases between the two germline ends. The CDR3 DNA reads TGCGCCAGCAGTATCACCCATTGGGCAGGAAAAGCCTACGAGCAGTACTTC. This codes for CASSITHWAGKAYEQYF.

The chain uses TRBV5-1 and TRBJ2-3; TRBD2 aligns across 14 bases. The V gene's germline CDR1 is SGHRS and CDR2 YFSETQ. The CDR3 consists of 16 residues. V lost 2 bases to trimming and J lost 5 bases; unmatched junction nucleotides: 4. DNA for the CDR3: TGCGCCAGCAGCTTCAGACTAGCGGGGGGGCTAGATACGCAGTATTTT. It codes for CASSFRLAGGLDTQYF.

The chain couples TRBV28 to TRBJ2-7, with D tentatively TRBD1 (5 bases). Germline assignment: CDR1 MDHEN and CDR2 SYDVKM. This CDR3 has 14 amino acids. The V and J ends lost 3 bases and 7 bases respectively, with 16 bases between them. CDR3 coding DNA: TGTGCCAGCAGTTTTTTCTGGGGCAGGAGTGAGCAGTACTTC. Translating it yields CASSFFWGRSEQYF.

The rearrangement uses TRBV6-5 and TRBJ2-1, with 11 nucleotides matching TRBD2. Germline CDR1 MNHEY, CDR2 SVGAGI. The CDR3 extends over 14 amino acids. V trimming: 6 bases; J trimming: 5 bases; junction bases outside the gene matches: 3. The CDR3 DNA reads TGTGCCAGCAGAGGACTAGCGGGCGACAATGAGCAGTTCTTC. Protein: CASRGLAGDNEQFF.

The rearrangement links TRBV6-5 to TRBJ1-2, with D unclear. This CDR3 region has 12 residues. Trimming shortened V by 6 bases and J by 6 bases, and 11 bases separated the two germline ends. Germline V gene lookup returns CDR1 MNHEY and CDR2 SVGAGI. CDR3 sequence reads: CASSTRADGYTF. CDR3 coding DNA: TGTGCCAGCAGCACTAGGGCCGATGGCTACACCTTC.

CDR3: CASTRDRVYTEAFF. CDR3 DNA sequence: TGTGCCAGCACCAGGGACAGGGTGTATACTGAAGCTTTCTTT. The chain joins TRBV6-5 to TRBJ1-1, with TRBD1 matching 9 bases. This CDR3 is 14 amino acids long. Germline V gives CDR1 MNHEY, CDR2 SVGAGI. After removal of 7 bases from V and 5 bases from J, the junction contained 8 bases not matched to a gene.

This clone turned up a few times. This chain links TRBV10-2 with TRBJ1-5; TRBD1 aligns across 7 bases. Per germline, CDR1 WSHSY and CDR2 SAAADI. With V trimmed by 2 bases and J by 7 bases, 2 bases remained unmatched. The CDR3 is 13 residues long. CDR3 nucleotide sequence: TGCGCCAGCAGTGAGGTAGGGGGCCAGCCCCAGCATTTT. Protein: CASSEVGGQPQHF.

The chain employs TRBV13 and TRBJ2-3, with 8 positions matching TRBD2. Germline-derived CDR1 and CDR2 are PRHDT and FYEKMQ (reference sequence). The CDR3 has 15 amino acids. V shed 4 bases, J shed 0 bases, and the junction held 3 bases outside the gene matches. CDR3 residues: CASSSSGGSTDTQYF. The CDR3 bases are TGTGCCAGCAGCTCCTCGGGGGGGAGCACAGATACGCAGTATTTT.

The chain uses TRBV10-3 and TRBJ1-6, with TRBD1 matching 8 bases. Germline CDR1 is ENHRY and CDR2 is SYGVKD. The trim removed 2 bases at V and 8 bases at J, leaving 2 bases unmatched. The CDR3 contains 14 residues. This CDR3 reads CAISEDRGYSPLHF. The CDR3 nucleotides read TGTGCCATCAGTGAGGACAGGGGTTATTCACCCCTCCACTTT.

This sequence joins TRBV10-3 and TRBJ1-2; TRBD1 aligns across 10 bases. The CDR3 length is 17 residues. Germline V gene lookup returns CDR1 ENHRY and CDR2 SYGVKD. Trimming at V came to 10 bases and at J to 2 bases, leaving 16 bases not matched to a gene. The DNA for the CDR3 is TGTGCCACCTCCCCGATTGCCGGGACAGGGGACAACTATGGCTACACCTTC. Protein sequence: CATSPIAGTGDNYGYTF.

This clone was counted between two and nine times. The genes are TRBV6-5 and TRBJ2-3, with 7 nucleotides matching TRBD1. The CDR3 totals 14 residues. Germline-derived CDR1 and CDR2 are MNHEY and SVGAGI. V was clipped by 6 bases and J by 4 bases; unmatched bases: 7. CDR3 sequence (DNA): TGTGCCAGCAGACCGGGACAGCCTCCAGATACGCAGTATTTT. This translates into CASRPGQPPDTQYF.

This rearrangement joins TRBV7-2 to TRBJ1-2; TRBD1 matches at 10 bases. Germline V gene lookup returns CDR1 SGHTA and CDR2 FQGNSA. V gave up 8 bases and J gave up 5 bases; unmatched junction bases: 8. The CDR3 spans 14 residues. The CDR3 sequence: CASQRRQGAYGYTF. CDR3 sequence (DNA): TGTGCCAGCCAGAGAAGACAGGGGGCGTATGGCTACACCTTC.

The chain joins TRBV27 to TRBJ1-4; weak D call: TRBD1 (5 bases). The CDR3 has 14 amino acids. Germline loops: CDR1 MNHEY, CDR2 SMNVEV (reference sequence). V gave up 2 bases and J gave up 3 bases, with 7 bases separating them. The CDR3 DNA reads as TGTGCCAGCAGTTTAGGAGGGGCTAATGAAAAACTGTTTTTT. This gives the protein CASSLGGANEKLFF.

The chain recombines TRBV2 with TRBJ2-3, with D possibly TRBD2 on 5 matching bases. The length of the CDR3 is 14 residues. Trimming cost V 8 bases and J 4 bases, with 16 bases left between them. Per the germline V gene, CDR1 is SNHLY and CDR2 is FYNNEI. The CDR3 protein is CASSPSWGADTQYF. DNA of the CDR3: TGTGCCAGCTCCCCCTCCTGGGGAGCAGATACGCAGTATTTT.

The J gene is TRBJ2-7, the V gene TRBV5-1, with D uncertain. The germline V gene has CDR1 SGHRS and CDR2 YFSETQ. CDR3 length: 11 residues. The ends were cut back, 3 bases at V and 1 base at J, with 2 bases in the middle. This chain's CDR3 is CASSSSYEQYF. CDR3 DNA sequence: TGCGCCAGCAGCTCATCCTACGAGCAGTACTTC.

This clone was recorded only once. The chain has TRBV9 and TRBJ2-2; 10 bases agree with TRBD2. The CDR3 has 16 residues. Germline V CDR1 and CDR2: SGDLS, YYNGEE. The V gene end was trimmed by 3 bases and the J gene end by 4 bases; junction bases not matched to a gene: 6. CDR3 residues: CASSDSGGSVTGELFF. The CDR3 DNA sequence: TGTGCCAGCAGCGATAGCGGGGGGAGCGTCACCGGGGAGCTGTTTTTT.

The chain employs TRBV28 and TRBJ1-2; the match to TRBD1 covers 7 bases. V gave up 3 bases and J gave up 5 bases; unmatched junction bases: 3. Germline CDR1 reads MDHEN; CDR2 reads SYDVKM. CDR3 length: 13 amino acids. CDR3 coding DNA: TGTGCCAGCAGTTTGAGACAGGGATATGGCTACACCTTC. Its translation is CASSLRQGYGYTF.

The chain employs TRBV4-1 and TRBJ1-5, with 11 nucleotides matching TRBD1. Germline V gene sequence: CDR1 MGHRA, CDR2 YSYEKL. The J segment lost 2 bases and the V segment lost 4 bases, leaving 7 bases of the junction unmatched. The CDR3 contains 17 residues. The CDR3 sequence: CASSPRTGGEGNQPQHF. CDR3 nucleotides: TGCGCCAGCAGCCCAAGGACAGGGGGCGAGGGCAATCAGCCCCAGCATTTT.

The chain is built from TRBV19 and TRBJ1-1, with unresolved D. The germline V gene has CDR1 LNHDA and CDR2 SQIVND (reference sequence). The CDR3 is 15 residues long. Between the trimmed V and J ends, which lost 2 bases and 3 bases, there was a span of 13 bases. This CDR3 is CASSIREGVYTEAFF. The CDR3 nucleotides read TGTGCCAGTAGTATACGGGAGGGTGTTTACACTGAAGCTTTCTTT.